Below are 14 T cell receptor beta chains sequenced from a single sample in a study of CD4 T cells in relation to SARS-CoV-2 and coronaviruses. Profiled with immunoSEQ multiplex PCR; TCRdb holds only in-frame clones, not every one. This table has approximately 22,000 clones, about 70% appearing once. The unexposed donors gave CD4+ T cells in about 2010-2019, prior to COVID-19. Isolation of CD4+ T cells took place after about 9 days in culture. Their antigen targets remain unknown. Sequenced sample: CD4+ T cells from PBMCs, cultured in vitro. The receptors stem from a human donor in good health.

The chain couples TRBV7-9 to TRBJ2-7; D possibly matches TRBD1 or TRBD2 (5 bases each). The CDR3 contains 13 residues. V was clipped by 2 bases and J by 3 bases, with 8 bases between them. The V gene's germline CDR1 is SEHNR and CDR2 FQNEAQ (reference sequence). The CDR3 spells CASSLRGDYEQYF. The CDR3 nucleotides read TGTGCCAGCAGCTTACGGGGCGACTACGAGCAGTACTTC.

V usage is TRBV7-3 and J usage is TRBJ2-1; 14 bases are a match to TRBD2. With 6 bases clipped from V and 0 bases from J, the junction kept 13 bases outside the gene matches. CDR1 and CDR2 (germline): SGHTA, FQGTGA. The CDR3 spans 20 residues. The CDR3: CASRPLGLAGVGSSYNEQFF. The CDR3 DNA is TGTGCCAGCAGGCCCCTGGGACTAGCGGGAGTTGGAAGCTCCTACAATGAGCAGTTCTTC.

The chain combines TRBV5-1 with TRBJ1-6; no firm D call. This CDR3 spans 12 amino acids. The germline gives CDR1 SGHRS, CDR2 YFSETQ. Trimming cost V 0 bases and J 7 bases, with 2 bases left between them. The CDR3 nucleotides are TGCGCCAGCAGCTTGGAGAATTCACCCCTCCACTTT. This sequence encodes CASSLENSPLHF.

The genes are TRBV19 and TRBJ2-1; D not certain. The ends were cut back, 6 bases at V and 10 bases at J, with 16 bases in the middle. The length of the CDR3 is 13 residues. Germline CDR1 LNHDA, CDR2 SQIVND (reference sequence). CDR3 in DNA: TGTGCCAGTAGCGTCTCGGACCCAGGCGAGCAGTTCTTC. It translates to CASSVSDPGEQFF.

This clone was seen a handful of times. The J gene is TRBJ2-2, the V gene TRBV5-1, with 7 bases identical to TRBD1. From germline, CDR1 is SGHRS and CDR2 YFSETQ. The J segment lost 3 bases and the V segment lost 4 bases, leaving 6 bases of the junction unmatched. This CDR3 region has 15 residues. CDR3 protein: CASSTGQVYTGELFF. The CDR3 DNA reads TGCGCCAGCAGCACTGGACAGGTATACACCGGGGAGCTGTTTTTT. Based on the CDR3 plus reference TRBV5-1 and TRBJ2-2, the full variable domain is KAGVTQTPRYLIKTRGQQVTLSCSPISGHRSVSWYQQTPGQGLQFLFEYFSETQRNKGNFPGRFSGRQFSNSRSEMNVSTLELGDSALYLCASSTGQVYTGELFFGEGSRLTVL.

V and J are TRBV6-8 and TRBJ2-7, with 12 positions matching TRBD2. CDR3 length: 17 residues. CDR1 is MNHGY, CDR2 SAAAGT, per germline. V was pared by 7 bases and J by 2 bases, with 12 bases of the junction left unmatched. Here the CDR3 DNA reads TGTGCCAGCACGATTCCGGGGACTAGCGGGCTAGCCTACGAGCAGTACTTC. Its translation is CASTIPGTSGLAYEQYF.

The genes are TRBV7-9 and TRBJ2-7; TRBD2 matches 8 bases. Germline CDR1 SEHNR, CDR2 FQNEAQ (reference sequence). The CDR3 runs to 15 residues. Germline trimming cut 3 bases from V and 0 bases from J; bases unmatched to any gene: 4. CDR3: CASSFTGGSSYEQYF. CDR3 coding DNA: TGTGCCAGCAGCTTTACGGGGGGGAGCTCCTACGAGCAGTACTTC.

The chain carries TRBV19 and TRBJ2-7, with 8 bases matching TRBD1. Germline trimming cut 5 bases from V and 1 base from J; bases unmatched to any gene: 7. CDR1 LNHDA and CDR2 SQIVND come from the germline V gene (reference sequence). The CDR3 totals 15 residues. CDR3 sequence (DNA): TGTGCCAGTAGTCTAGGGGACAGGCCGTCCTACGAGCAGTACTTC. Encoded protein: CASSLGDRPSYEQYF. Full variable domain (missing parts from reference TRBV19 and TRBJ2-7): DGGITQSPKYLFRKEGQNVTLSCEQNLNHDAMYWYRQDPGQGLRLIYYSQIVNDFQKGDIAEGYSVSREKKESFPLTVTSAQKNPTAFYLCASSLGDRPSYEQYFGPGTRLTVT.

The V and J genes are TRBV24-1 and TRBJ1-1; no clear D gene. Trimming shortened V by 8 bases and J by 5 bases, and 17 bases separated the two germline ends. The CDR3 runs 14 residues. The germline V gene encodes CDR1 KGHDR and CDR2 SFDVKD. CDR3 protein: CATNLRDRETEAFF. The DNA for the CDR3 is TGTGCCACCAACCTAAGGGATAGAGAAACTGAAGCTTTCTTT.

The J gene is TRBJ2-6, the V gene TRBV4-2, with a possible D match to TRBD1 (5 bases). Germline V lookup: CDR1 LGHNA, CDR2 YNFKEQ. The CDR3 length is 18 residues. The V and J ends lost 1 base and 0 bases respectively, with 13 bases between them. The CDR3 nucleotides are TGTGCCAGCAGCCAAGGGGGCCGCTTGAGCTCTGGGGCCAACGTCCTGACTTTC. It codes for CASSQGGRLSSGANVLTF.

V usage is TRBV30 and J usage is TRBJ1-3; the D gene is possibly TRBD1 (5 bases). CDR1 GTSNPN and CDR2 SVGIG come from the germline V gene (reference sequence). Trimming took off 5 bases at V and 0 bases at J, with 5 bases between the two ends. The CDR3 length is 12 residues. The CDR3 spells CAWGTSGNTIYF. CDR3 DNA: TGTGCCTGGGGGACCTCTGGAAACACCATATATTTT.

J is TRBJ2-7 and V is TRBV15; weak D call: TRBD2 (7 bases). The V gene lost 4 bases and the J gene lost 5 bases, with 21 bases spanning the gap. This CDR3 has 16 amino acids. Germline-derived CDR1 and CDR2 are LNHNV and YYDKDF (reference sequence). The CDR3 region is CATSMRVGGAGNEQYF. The CDR3 region has the DNA TGTGCCACCAGCATGCGAGTGGGGGGGGCAGGGAACGAGCAGTACTTC.

V usage is TRBV5-4 and J usage is TRBJ2-3; maybe TRBD1 (6 bases). The CDR3 is made up of 14 amino acids. The ends were cut back, 3 bases at V and 1 base at J, with 9 bases in the middle. The germline gives CDR1 SGHNT, CDR2 YYREEE (reference sequence). The CDR3 loop reads CASSSWTGTDTQYF. In DNA, the CDR3 is TGTGCCAGCAGCTCGTGGACAGGCACAGATACGCAGTATTTT.

The V gene is TRBV23-1, the J gene TRBJ1-2; D may be TRBD1 (6 bases). TRBV23-1 is an open reading frame, and its role is uncertain. The CDR3 is 15 amino acids. The V end was cut by 2 bases, the J end by 6 bases, with 16 bases between. CDR3 loop: CASSQLPQGTDGYTF. Written as DNA, the CDR3 is TGCGCCAGCAGTCAACTTCCACAGGGTACAGATGGCTACACCTTC.